This record looks at one TCR beta chain sequence and its context. The antigen is unknown. This CDR3 spans 15 amino acids. The germline gives CDR1 SQVTM, CDR2 ANQGSEA. Trimming took off 7 bases at V and 1 base at J, with 16 bases between the two ends. Individual cDNA molecules received unique molecular identifiers during library preparation. Using its own MiXCR run on the 5' RACE reads, TCRdb lists one record per CDR3 protein. Found here are tens of thousands of distinct CDR3 sequences, around 12% of them singletons; the top ten hold 2.7%. The data were taken from a study of early T cells in non-severe SARS-CoV-2 infection. Study context: Sequencing of unsorted whole blood was done on bulk RNA, leaving chains unpaired. Study-level points and caveats: Anti-spike CD8 responses were favored in VDJdb matching, and private and CD4 specificities were missed.

The sample in question was whole blood, obtained at baseline. The rearrangement links TRBV29-1 to TRBJ2-2; tentatively, D is TRBD1 (5 bases). The sequence was collected from an adult who was a healthcare worker with PCR-confirmed SARS-CoV-2 infection or an uninfected control (not recorded which). CDR3 sequence: CSAVVGLVNTGELFF. The CDR3 DNA is TGCAGCGCGGTAGTGGGGCTCGTGAACACCGGGGAGCTGTTTTTT.